This T cell receptor beta chain was captured by sequencing in a study of siplizumab effects on memory and regulatory T cells. Study observations and caveats: In roughly 75-96% of proliferating CD4+ or CD8+ clones, a naive or memory phenotype could not be assigned. The mapping of alloreactive clones to unstimulated subsets covered only a minor fraction of them.

CDR3 length: 14 amino acids. Germline V gene sequence: CDR1 SGHRS, CDR2 YFSETQ. Trimming removed 0 bases from V and 6 bases from J; junction bases left unmatched: 2. Assay used: immunoSEQ multiplex PCR; TCRdb lists only in-frame clones, some missing. The table includes 80,000 to 95,000 clones, approximately 95% detected once. About this clone itself: Antigen specificity is unknown.

The sequencing input was CD8+ T cells sorted from blood. This sequence originates from a human donor in good health. The chain is built from TRBV5-1 and TRBJ1-5, with 8 bases matching TRBD1. CDR3 nucleotides: TGCGCCAGCAGCTTGGGACAGGGGATTCAGCCCCAGCATTTT. Amino acids: CASSLGQGIQPQHF.